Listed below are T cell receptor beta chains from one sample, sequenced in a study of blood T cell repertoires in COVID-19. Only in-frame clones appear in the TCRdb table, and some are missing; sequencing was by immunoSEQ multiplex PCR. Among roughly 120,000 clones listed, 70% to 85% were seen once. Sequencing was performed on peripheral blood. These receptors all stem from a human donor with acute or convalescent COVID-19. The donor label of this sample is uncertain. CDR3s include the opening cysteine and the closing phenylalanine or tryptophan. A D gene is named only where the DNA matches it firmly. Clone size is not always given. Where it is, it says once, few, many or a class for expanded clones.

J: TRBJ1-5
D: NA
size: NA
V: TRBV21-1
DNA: TGTGCCAGCAGCCCGGCAGGCAGGGGAATCAATCAGCCCCAGCATTTT
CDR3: CASSPAGRGINQPQHF

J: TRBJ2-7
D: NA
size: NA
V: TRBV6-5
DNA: TGTGCCAGCGGGCAGAGCTACTACGAGCAGTACTTC
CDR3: CASGQSYYEQYF

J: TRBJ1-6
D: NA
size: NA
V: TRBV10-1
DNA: TGCGCCAGCAGTGAATATCGAGGAAATAATTCACCCCTCCACTTT
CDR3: CASSEYRGNNSPLHF

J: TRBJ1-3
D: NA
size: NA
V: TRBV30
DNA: TGTGCCTGGAGTGTACCAGGGGCTGGCTCTGGAAACACCATATATTTT
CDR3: CAWSVPGAGSGNTIYF

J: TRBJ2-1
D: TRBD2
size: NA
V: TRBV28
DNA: TGTGCCAGCAGAGGCACTAGCGGGGGGAGGGATGAGCAGTTCTTC
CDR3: CASRGTSGGRDEQFF

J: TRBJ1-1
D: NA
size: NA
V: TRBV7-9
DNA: TGTGCCAGCAGCTTGGCAGGGTTCACTGAAGCTTTCTTT
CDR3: CASSLAGFTEAFF

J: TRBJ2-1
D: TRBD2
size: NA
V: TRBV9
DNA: TGTGCCAGCAGCGTAGTTGGCGGGGGGTACAATGAGCAGTTCTTC
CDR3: CASSVVGGGYNEQFF

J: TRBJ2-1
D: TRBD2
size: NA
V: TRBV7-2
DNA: TGTGCCAGCAGCTTAGGGACTAGCCGCTCCAATGAGCAGTTCTTC
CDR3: CASSLGTSRSNEQFF

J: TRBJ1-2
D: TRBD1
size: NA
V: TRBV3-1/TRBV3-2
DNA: TGTGCCAGCAGCCAATTCCCGGGACAGCGCTATGGCTACACCTTC
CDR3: CASSQFPGQRYGYTF

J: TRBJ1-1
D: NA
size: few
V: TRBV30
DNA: TGTGCCTGGATAGCGCGTGTGAGCACTGAAGCTTTCTTT
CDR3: CAWIARVSTEAFF

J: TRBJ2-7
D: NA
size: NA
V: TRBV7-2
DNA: TGTGCCAGCAGCAAGAGGTCCTACGAGCAGTACTTC
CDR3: CASSKRSYEQYF

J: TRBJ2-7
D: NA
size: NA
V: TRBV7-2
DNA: TGTGCCAGCAGCGCCAACACGGGTGTTTACGAGCAGTACTTC
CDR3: CASSANTGVYEQYF

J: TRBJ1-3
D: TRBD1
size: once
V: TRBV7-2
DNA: TGTGCCAGCAGCTTGGACAGGAATCCTGGAAACACCATATATTTT
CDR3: CASSLDRNPGNTIYF